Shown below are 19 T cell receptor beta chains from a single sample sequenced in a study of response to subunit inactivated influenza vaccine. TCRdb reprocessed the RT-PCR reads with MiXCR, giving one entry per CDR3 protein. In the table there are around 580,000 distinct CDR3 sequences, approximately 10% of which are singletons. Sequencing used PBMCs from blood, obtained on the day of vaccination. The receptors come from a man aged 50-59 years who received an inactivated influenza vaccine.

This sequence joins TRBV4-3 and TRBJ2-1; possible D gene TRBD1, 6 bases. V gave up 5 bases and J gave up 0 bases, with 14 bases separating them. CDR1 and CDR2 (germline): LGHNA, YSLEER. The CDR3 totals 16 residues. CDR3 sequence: CASSDWGHSSYNEQFF. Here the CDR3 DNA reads TGCGCCAGCAGCGATTGGGGGCACAGCTCCTACAATGAGCAGTTCTTC.

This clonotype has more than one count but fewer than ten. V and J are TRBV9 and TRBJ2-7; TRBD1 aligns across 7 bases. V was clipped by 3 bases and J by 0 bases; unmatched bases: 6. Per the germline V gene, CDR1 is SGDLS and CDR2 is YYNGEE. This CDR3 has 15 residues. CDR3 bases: TGTGCCAGCAGCGAGGGACAGTCGAGCTCCTACGAGCAGTACTTC. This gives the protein CASSEGQSSSYEQYF.

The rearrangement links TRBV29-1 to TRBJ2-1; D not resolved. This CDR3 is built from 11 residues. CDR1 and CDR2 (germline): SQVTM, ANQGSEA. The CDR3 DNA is TGCAGAGTAGGCTCCTACAATGAGCAGTTCTTC. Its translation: CRVGSYNEQFF.

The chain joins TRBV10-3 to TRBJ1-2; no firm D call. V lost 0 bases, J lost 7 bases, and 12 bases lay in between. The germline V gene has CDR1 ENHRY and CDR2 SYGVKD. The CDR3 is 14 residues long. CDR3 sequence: CAISESSGFGGYTF. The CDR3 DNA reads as TGTGCCATCAGTGAGTCGAGCGGGTTTGGTGGCTACACCTTC.

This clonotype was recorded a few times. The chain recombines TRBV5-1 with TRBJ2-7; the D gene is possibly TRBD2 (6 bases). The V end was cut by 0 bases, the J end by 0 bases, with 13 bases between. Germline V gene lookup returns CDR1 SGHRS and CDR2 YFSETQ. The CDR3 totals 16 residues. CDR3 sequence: CASSLDRAGSSYEQYF. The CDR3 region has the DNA TGCGCCAGCAGCTTGGACCGGGCGGGGAGCTCCTACGAGCAGTACTTC.

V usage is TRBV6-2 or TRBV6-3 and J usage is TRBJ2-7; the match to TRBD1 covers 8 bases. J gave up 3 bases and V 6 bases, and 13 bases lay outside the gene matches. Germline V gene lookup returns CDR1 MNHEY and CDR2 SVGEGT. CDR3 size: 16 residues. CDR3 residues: CASRPGQDFHYYEQYF. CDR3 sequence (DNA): TGTGCCAGCAGACCGGGACAGGACTTTCACTACTACGAGCAGTACTTC.

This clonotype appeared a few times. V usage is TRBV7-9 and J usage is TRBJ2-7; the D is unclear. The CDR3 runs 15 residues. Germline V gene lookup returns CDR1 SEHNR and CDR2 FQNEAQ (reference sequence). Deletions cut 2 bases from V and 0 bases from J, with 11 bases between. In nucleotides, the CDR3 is TGTGCCAGCAGCTTAATTCTGGGCCCCTCCTACGAGCAGTACTTC. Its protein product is CASSLILGPSYEQYF.

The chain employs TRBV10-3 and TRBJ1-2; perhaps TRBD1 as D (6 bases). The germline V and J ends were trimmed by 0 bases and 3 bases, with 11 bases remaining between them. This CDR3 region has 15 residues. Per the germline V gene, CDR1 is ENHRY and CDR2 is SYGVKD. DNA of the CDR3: TGTGCCATCAGTGAGTCCGGGGGGCAGGACTATGGCTACACCTTC. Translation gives CAISESGGQDYGYTF.

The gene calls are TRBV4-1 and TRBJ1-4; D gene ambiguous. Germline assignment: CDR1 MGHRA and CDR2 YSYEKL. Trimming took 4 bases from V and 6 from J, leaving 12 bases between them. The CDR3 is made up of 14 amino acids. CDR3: CASSLTRTDEKLFF. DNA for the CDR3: TGCGCCAGCAGCCTGACAAGGACGGATGAAAAACTGTTTTTT.

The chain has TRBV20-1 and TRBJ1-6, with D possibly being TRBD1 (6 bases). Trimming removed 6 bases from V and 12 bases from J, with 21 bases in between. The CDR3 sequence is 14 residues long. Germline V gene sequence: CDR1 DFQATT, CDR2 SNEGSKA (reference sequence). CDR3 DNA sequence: TGCAGTGCCTCAATCGGGGGGCCCGTGGTACCCCTCCACTTT. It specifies CSASIGGPVVPLHF.

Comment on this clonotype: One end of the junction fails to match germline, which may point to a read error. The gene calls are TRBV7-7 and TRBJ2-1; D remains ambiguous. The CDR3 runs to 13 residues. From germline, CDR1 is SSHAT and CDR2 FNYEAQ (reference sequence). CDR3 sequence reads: CASSLLPNDEQFF. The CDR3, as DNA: TGTGCTAGCAGCTTATTGCCTAACGATGAGCAGTTCTTC. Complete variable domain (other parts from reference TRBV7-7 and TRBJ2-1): GAGVSQSPRYKVTKRGQDVTLRCDPISSHATLYWYQQALGQGPEFLTYFNYEAQPDKSGLPSDRFSAERPEGSISTLTIQRTEQRDSAMYRCASSLLPNDEQFFGPGTRLTVL.

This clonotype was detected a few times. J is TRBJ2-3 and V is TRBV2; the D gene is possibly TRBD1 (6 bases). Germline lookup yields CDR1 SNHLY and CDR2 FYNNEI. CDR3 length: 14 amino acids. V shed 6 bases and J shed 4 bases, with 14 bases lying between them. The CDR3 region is CASRKGGLADTQYF. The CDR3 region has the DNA TGTGCCAGCAGGAAAGGGGGTCTGGCAGATACGCAGTATTTT.

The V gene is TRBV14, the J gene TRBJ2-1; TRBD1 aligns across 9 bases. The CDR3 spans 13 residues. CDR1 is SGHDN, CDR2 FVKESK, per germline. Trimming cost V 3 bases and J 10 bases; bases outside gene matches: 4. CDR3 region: CASSQTGGDEQFF. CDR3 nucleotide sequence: TGTGCCAGCAGCCAGACAGGGGGGGACGAGCAGTTCTTC.

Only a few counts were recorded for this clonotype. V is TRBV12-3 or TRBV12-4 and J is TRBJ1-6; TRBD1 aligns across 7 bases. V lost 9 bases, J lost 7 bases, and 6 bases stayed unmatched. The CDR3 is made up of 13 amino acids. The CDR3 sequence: CASRGPSNSPLHF. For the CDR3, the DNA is TGTGCCAGTAGGGGGCCCAGCAATTCACCCCTCCACTTT.

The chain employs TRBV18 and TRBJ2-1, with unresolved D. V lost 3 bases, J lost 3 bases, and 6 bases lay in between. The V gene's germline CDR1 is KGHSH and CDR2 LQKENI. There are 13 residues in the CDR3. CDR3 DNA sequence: TGTGCCAGCTCACCGGCGGTCTACAATGAGCAGTTCTTC. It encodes CASSPAVYNEQFF.

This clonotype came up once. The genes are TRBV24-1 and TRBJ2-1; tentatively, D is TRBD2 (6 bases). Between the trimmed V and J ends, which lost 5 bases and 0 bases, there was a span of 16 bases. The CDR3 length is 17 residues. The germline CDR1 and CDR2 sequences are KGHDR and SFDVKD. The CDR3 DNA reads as TGTGCCACCAGTGGGGACTCCGCCCGGAGCTCCTACAATGAGCAGTTCTTC. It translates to CATSGDSARSSYNEQFF.

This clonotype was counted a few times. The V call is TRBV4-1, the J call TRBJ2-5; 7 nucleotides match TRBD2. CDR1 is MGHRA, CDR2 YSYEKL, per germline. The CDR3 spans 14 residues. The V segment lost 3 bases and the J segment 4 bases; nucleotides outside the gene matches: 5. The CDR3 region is CASSQFAGVETQYF. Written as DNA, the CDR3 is TGCGCCAGCAGCCAGTTCGCGGGAGTAGAGACCCAGTACTTC.

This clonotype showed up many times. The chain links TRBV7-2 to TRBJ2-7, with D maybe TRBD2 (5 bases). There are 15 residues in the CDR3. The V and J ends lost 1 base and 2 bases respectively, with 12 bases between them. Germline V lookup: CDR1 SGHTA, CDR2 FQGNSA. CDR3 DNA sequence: TGTGCCAGCAGCTTAGGGACTGGATCCACCTACGAGCAGTACTTC. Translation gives CASSLGTGSTYEQYF.

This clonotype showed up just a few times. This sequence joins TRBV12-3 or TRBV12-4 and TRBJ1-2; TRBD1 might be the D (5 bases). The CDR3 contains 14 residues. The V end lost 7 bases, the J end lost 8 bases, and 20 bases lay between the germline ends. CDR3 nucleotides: TGTGCCAGCACCCCGACAGCGGGTCCGCTGGGCTACACCTTC. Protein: CASTPTAGPLGYTF.